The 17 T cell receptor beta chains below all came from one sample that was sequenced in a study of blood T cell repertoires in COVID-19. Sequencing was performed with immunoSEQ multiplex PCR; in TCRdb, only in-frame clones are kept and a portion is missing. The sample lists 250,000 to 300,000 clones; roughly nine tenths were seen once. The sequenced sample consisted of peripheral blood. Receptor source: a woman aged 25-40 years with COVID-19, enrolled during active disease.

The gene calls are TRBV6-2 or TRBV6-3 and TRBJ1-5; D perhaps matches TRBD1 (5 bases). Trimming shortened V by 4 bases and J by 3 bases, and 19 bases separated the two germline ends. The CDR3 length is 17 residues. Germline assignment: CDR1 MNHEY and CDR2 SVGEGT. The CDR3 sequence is CASSLIQDTGLNQPQHF. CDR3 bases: TGTGCCAGCAGTTTGATCCAGGACACAGGCCTCAATCAGCCCCAGCATTTT.

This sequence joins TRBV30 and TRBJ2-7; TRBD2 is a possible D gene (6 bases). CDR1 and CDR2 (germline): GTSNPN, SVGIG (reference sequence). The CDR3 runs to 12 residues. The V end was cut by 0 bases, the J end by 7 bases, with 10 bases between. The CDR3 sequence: CAWSVSGREQYF. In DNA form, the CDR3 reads TGTGCCTGGAGTGTCTCGGGGAGGGAGCAGTACTTC.

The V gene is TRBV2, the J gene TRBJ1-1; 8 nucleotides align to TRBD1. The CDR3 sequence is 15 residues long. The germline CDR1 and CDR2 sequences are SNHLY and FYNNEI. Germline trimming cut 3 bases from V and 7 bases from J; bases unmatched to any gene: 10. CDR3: CASSERRQGAGEAFF. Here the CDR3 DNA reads TGTGCCAGCAGTGAGAGGCGGCAGGGGGCGGGTGAAGCTTTCTTT.

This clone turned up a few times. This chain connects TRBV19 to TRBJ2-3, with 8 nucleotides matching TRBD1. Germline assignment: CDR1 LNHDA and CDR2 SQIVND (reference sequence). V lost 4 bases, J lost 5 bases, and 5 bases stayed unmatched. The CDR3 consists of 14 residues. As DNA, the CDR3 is TGTGCCAGTAGTACCCCCGACAGGGGAGATACGCAGTATTTT. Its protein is CASSTPDRGDTQYF. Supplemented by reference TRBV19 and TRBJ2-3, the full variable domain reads DGGITQSPKYLFRKEGQNVTLSCEQNLNHDAMYWYRQDPGQGLRLIYYSQIVNDFQKGDIAEGYSVSREKKESFPLTVTSAQKNPTAFYLCASSTPDRGDTQYFGPGTRLTVL.

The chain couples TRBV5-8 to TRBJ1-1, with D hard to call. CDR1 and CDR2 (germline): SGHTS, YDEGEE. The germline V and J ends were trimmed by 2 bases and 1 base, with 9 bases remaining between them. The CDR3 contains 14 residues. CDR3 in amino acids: CASSFGNSNTEAFF. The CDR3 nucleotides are TGTGCCAGCAGCTTCGGGAATTCGAACACTGAAGCTTTCTTT.

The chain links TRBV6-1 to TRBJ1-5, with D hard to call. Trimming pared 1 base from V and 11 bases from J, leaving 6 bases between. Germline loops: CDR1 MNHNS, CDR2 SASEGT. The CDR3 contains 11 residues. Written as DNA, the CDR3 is TGTGCCAGCAGTGAAGGGCAGGCCCAGCATTTT. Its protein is CASSEGQAQHF.

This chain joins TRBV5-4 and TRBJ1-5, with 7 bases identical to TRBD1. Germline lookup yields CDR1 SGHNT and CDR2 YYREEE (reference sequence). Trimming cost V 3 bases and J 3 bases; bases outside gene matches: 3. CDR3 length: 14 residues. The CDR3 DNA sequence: TGTGCCAGCAGCTCGGACAGGAACAATCAGCCCCAGCATTTT. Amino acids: CASSSDRNNQPQHF.

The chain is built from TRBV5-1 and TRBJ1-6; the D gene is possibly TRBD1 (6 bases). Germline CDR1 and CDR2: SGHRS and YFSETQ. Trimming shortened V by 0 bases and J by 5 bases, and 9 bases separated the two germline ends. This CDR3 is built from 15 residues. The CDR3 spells CASSLVAGDNSPLHF. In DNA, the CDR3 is TGCGCCAGCAGCTTGGTGGCAGGGGATAATTCACCCCTCCACTTT.

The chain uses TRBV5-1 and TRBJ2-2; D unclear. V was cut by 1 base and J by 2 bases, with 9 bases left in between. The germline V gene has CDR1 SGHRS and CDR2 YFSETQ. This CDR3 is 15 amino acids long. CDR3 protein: CASSLPVPNTGELFF. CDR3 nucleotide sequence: TGCGCCAGCAGCTTGCCGGTCCCAAACACCGGGGAGCTGTTTTTT.

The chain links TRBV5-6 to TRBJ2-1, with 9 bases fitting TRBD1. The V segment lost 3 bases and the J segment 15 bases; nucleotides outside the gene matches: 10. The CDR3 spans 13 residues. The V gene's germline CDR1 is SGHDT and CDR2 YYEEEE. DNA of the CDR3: TGTGCCAGCAGCTATTCGGGGGGACAGGGACCGTTCTTC. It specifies CASSYSGGQGPFF.

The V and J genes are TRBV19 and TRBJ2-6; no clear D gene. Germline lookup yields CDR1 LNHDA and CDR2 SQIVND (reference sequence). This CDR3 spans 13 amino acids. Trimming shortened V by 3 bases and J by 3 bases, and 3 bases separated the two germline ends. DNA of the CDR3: TGTGCCAGTAGTATCTTTGGGGCCAACGTCCTGACTTTC. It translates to CASSIFGANVLTF.

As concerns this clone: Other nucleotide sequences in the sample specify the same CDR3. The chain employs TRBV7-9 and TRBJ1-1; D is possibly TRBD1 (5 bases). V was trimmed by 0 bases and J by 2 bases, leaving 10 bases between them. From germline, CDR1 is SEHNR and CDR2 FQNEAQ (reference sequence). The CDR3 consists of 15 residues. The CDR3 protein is CASSLAAGKNTEAFF. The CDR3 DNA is TGTGCCAGCAGCTTAGCCGCAGGGAAAAACACTGAAGCTTTCTTT.

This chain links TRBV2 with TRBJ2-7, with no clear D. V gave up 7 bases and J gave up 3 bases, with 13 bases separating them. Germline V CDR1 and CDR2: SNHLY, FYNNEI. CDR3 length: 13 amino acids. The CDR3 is CASTRPGLYEQYF. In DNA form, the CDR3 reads TGTGCCAGCACCCGGCCGGGTCTCTACGAGCAGTACTTC.

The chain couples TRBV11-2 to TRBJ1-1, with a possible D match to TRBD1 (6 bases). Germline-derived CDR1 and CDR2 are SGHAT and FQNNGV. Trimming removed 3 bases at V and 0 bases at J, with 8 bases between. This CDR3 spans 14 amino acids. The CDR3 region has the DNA TGTGCCAGCAGCTTGAGGGGGATGAACACTGAAGCTTTCTTT. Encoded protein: CASSLRGMNTEAFF.

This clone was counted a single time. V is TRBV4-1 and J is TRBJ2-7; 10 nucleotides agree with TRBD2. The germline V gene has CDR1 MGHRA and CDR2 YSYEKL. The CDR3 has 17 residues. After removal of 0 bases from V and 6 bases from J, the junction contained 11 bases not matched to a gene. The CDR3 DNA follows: TGCGCCAGCAGCCAAGAGTTCAGCGGGAGGGCCTCTTTCGAGCAGTACTTC. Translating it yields CASSQEFSGRASFEQYF.

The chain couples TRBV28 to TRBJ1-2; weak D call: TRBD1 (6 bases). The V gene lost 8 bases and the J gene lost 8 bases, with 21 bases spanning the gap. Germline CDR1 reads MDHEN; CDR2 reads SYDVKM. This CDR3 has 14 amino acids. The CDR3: CASVFDPTGLGYTF. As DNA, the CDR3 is TGTGCCAGCGTTTTTGACCCCACAGGGTTGGGCTACACCTTC.

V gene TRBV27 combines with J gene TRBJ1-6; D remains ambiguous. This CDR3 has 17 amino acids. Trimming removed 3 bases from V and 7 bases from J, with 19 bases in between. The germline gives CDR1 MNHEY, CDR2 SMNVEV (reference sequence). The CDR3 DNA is TGTGCCAGCAGTTTCCTGGGCAGACCCCCTGACAATTCACCCCTCCACTTT. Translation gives CASSFLGRPPDNSPLHF.